The 13 T cell receptor beta chains below all came from one sample that was sequenced in a study of blood T cells in healthy people across ages. Together with a sample-barcoded 5' primer, a J-beta primer mix was included in a second PCR lasting about 7 to 11 cycles. TCRdb re-called the 5' RACE reads with MiXCR, one entry per CDR3 protein. The data contain 1.5 million or so distinct CDR3 sequences, roughly 43% of them singletons. Sequenced input: blood. Source of these receptors: a woman aged 18-29 years in good health.

This chain connects TRBV27 to TRBJ1-2, with TRBD1 as a possible D gene (5 bases). The CDR3 is 13 residues long. Trimming took off 3 bases at V and 6 bases at J, with 11 bases between the two ends. Germline V lookup: CDR1 MNHEY, CDR2 SMNVEV (reference sequence). CDR3 residues: CASSFTGLDGYTF. In nucleotides, the CDR3 is TGTGCCAGCAGTTTTACGGGACTTGATGGCTACACCTTC.

This clonotype was recorded many times. A clone one base away is much larger, so this may be a read error. The chain employs TRBV14 and TRBJ2-1; 8 nucleotides align to TRBD1. The DNA matches TRBJ2-7 better at its end, which makes the J call doubtful. CDR1 is SGHDN and CDR2 is FVKESK in the germline V gene. The CDR3 has 18 amino acids. CDR3: CASSQISPGQGPYNEQYF. The DNA for the CDR3 is TGTGCCAGCAGCCAAATCTCACCAGGACAGGGACCCTACAATGAGCAGTACTTC.

This clonotype has a handful of counts. The V and J genes are TRBV9 and TRBJ1-5; D perhaps matches TRBD1 (5 bases). In germline, CDR1 is SGDLS, CDR2 YYNGEE. V was pared by 4 bases and J by 3 bases, with 11 bases between. The CDR3 has 14 residues. CDR3: CASSPGINNQPQHF. DNA of the CDR3: TGTGCCAGCAGCCCAGGGATCAACAATCAGCCCCAGCATTTT.

The chain couples TRBV7-2 to TRBJ2-7; D perhaps matches TRBD2 (6 bases). The CDR3 sequence is 15 residues long. Germline V CDR1 and CDR2: SGHTA, FQGNSA. With 0 bases removed from V and 5 bases from J, the gap between germline ends came to 14 bases. Here the CDR3 DNA reads TGTGCCAGCAGCTTAGCCGGGAGCAGTACGGACGAGCAGTACTTC. It is translated as CASSLAGSSTDEQYF. Full variable domain (rest looked up from reference TRBV7-2 and TRBJ2-7): GAGVSQSPSNKVTEKGKDVELRCDPISGHTALYWYRQSLGQGLEFLIYFQGNSAPDKSGLPSDRFSAERTGGSVSTLTIQRTQQEDSAVYLCASSLAGSSTDEQYFGPGTRLTVT.

This clonotype was seen more than once but under ten times. The chain joins TRBV25-1 to TRBJ1-6, with D unclear. Germline V gene lookup returns CDR1 MGHDK and CDR2 SYGVNS. V dropped 3 bases and J dropped 8 bases, with 11 bases sitting between them. This CDR3 has 14 amino acids. The DNA for the CDR3 is TGTGCCAGCAGTGATAGGGCCTGGGATTCACCCCTCCACTTT. Translating it yields CASSDRAWDSPLHF.

Details on this clonotype: Mismatch with germline at one junction end may stem from a read error. The chain employs TRBV12-3 or TRBV12-4 and TRBJ2-7; D may correspond to TRBD1 or TRBD2 (5 bases each). The CDR3 length is 12 residues. This CDR3 is CASSFGREEGYF. CDR3 in DNA: TGTGCCAGTAGTTTCGGCAGGGAAGAGGGTTACTTC.

The J gene is TRBJ2-1, the V gene TRBV6-2 or TRBV6-3; D may be TRBD1 (5 bases). The CDR3 runs to 16 residues. Looked up from germline, CDR1 is MNHEY and CDR2 is SVGEGT. V lost 6 bases to trimming and J lost 8 bases, with 23 bases between them. For the CDR3, the DNA is TGTGCCAGCAGCCCGATCTTTGGGAAGGGGCATGATGAGCAGTTCTTC. Translating it yields CASSPIFGKGHDEQFF.

The V call is TRBV4-2, the J call TRBJ2-1, with 7 positions matching TRBD2. CDR1 LGHNA and CDR2 YNFKEQ come from the germline V gene. The CDR3 runs 14 residues. After removal of 8 bases from V and 6 bases from J, the junction contained 10 bases not matched to a gene. This chain's CDR3 is CASQDQLASNEQFF. The CDR3 coding sequence is TGTGCCAGCCAAGATCAACTAGCGAGCAATGAGCAGTTCTTC.

This clonotype has at least ten counts. The V call is TRBV29-1, the J call TRBJ2-1; possible D gene TRBD1, 5 bases. The CDR3 has 13 amino acids. The V and J ends lost 3 bases and 9 bases respectively, with 15 bases between them. CDR1 SQVTM and CDR2 ANQGSEA come from the germline V gene. The CDR3 nucleotides are TGCAGCGTTGACGTTCAGGGTTTTGGTGAGCAGTTCTTC. Translation: CSVDVQGFGEQFF.

This chain uses TRBV27 with TRBJ1-5, with TRBD1 as a possible D gene (5 bases). This CDR3 is 14 amino acids long. The V gene lost 3 bases and the J gene lost 5 bases, with 11 bases spanning the gap. Germline V gene data show CDR1 as MNHEY and CDR2 as SMNVEV (reference sequence). The CDR3 spells CASSLRVGDQPQHF. The CDR3 coding sequence is TGTGCCAGCAGTTTGAGGGTAGGGGATCAGCCCCAGCATTTT.

This clonotype showed up just a few times. The chain couples TRBV24-1 to TRBJ2-1; possibly TRBD1 for D (5 bases). Trimming cost V 3 bases and J 6 bases, with 17 bases left between them. The CDR3 consists of 16 residues. CDR1 is KGHDR, CDR2 SFDVKD, per germline. This CDR3 reads CATSDPPHRRLNEQFF. The CDR3 region has the DNA TGTGCCACCAGTGATCCCCCCCACAGGCGGCTCAATGAGCAGTTCTTC.

V gene TRBV20-1 combines with J gene TRBJ2-1; 9 nucleotides line up with TRBD2. Germline-derived CDR1 and CDR2 are DFQATT and SNEGSKA (reference sequence). V shed 6 bases, J shed 4 bases, and the junction held 10 bases outside the gene matches. The CDR3 contains 15 residues. CDR3 coding DNA: TGCAGTGCACCCCACAGACTAGCGGTATACAATGAGCAGTTCTTC. It specifies CSAPHRLAVYNEQFF.

This clonotype has more than one count but fewer than ten. The CDR3 nucleotides are TGCAGTGCTAGGGTAGGGGGCTCGAACAATCAGCCCCAGCATTTT. This translates into CSARVGGSNNQPQHF. The chain uses TRBV20-1 and TRBJ1-5; 7 positions match TRBD1. The V gene end was trimmed by 3 bases and the J gene end by 3 bases; junction bases not matched to a gene: 8. The V gene's germline CDR1 is DFQATT and CDR2 SNEGSKA (reference sequence). The CDR3 has 15 amino acids.